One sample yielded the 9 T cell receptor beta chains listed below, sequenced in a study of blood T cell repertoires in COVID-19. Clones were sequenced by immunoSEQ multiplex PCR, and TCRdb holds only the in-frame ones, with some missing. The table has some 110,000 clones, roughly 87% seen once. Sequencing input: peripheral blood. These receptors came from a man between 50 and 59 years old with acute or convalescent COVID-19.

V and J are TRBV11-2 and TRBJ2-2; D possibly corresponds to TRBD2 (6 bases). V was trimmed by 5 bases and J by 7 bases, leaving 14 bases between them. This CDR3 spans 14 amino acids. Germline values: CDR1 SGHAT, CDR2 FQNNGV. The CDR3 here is CASSPLVGGGELFF. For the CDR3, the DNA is TGTGCCAGCAGCCCTCTAGTGGGGGGCGGGGAGCTGTTTTTT.

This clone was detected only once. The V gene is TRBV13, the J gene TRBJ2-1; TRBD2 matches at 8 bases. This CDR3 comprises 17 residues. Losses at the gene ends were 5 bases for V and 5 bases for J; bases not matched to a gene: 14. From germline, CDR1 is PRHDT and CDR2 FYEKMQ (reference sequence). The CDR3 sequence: CASSTASQRETHNEQFF. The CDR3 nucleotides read TGTGCCAGCAGCACGGCCTCCCAGCGGGAGACCCACAATGAGCAGTTCTTC. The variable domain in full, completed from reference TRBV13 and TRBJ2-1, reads AAGVIQSPRHLIKEKRETATLKCYPIPRHDTVYWYQQGPGQDPQFLISFYEKMQSDKGSIPDRFSAQQFSDYHSELNMSSLELGDSALYFCASSTASQRETHNEQFFGPGTRLTVL.

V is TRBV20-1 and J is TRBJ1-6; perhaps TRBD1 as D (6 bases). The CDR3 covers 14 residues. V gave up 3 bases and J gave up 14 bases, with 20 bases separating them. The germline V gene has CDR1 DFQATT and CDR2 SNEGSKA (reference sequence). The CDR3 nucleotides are TGCAGTGCTAGTACCCCGGGGGGCGTTGAGGCCCTCCACTTT. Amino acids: CSASTPGGVEALHF.

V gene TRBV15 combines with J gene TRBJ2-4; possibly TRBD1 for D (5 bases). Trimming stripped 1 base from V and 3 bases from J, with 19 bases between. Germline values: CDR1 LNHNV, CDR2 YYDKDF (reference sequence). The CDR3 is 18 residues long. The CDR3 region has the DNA TGTGCCACCAGCAGAGTAGGAAAGCAACTCAGGGACAAAAACATTCAGTACTTC. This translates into CATSRVGKQLRDKNIQYF. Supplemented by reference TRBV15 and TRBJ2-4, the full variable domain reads DAMVIQNPRYQVTQFGKPVTLSCSQTLNHNVMYWYQQKSSQAPKLLFHYYDKDFNNEADTPDNFQSRRPNTSFCFLDIRSPGLGDTAMYLCATSRVGKQLRDKNIQYFGAGTRLSVL.

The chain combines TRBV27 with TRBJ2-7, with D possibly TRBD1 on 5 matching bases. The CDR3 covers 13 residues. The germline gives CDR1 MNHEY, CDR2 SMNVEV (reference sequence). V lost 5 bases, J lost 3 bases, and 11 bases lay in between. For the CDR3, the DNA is TGTGCCAGCAGTAGCAGGGTCGGCTACGAGCAGTACTTC. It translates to CASSSRVGYEQYF.

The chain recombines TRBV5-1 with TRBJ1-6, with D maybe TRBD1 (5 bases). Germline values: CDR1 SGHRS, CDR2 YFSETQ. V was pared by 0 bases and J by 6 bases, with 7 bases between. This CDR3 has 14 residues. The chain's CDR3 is CASSLEQVNSPLHF. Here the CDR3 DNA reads TGCGCCAGCAGCTTGGAACAGGTTAATTCACCCCTCCACTTT.

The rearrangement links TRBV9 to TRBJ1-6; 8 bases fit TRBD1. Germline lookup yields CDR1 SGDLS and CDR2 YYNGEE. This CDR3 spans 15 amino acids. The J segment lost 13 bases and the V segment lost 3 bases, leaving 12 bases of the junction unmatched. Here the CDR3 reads CASSAGTGAISPLHF. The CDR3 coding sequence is TGTGCCAGCAGCGCCGGGACAGGAGCCATCAGTCCCCTCCACTTT.

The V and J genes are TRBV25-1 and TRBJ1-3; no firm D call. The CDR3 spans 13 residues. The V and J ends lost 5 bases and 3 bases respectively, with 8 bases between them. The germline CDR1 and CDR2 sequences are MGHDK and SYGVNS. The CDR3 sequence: CASSLDNGNTIYF. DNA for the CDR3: TGTGCCAGCAGTCTAGATAATGGAAACACCATATATTTT.

The CDR3 region has the DNA TGTGCCAGCAGATCCTGGACAGGGACGACCGTTAGCAATCAGCCCCAGCATTTT. As protein: CASRSWTGTTVSNQPQHF. The chain recombines TRBV28 with TRBJ1-5, with TRBD1 matching over 8 bases. CDR3 length: 18 residues. V shed 6 bases, J shed 0 bases, and the junction held 13 bases outside the gene matches. CDR1 and CDR2 (germline): MDHEN, SYDVKM.